A single sample is the source of the 27 T cell receptor beta chains below, sequenced in a study of cytomegalovirus exposure and HLA in healthy donors. Here immunoSEQ multiplex PCR was the method, and the copy in TCRdb shows in-frame clones only, minus some. This sample has around 240,000 clones, with nearly 90% found just once. The sample comprised PBMCs. The receptors originated from a woman under 30 in good health and CMV-seronegative.

With respect to this clone: This specimen includes other DNA sequences encoding the same CDR3. The chain is built from TRBV28 and TRBJ2-3; a possible D gene is TRBD2 (5 bases). Germline assignment: CDR1 MDHEN and CDR2 SYDVKM. There are 11 residues in the CDR3. The V and J ends lost 7 bases and 3 bases respectively, with 5 bases between them. Here the CDR3 DNA reads TGTGCCAGCACGGGAACAGATACGCAGTATTTT. As protein: CASTGTDTQYF. Together with reference TRBV28 and TRBJ2-3, the CDR3 gives the full variable domain: DVKVTQSSRYLVKRTGEKVFLECVQDMDHENMFWYRQDPGLGLRLIYFSYDVKMKEKGDIPEGYSVSREKKERFSLILESASTNQTSMYLCASTGTDTQYFGPGTRLTVL.

This clone appeared a single time. The CDR3 DNA sequence: TGTGCCAGCCAGGACAGTCAAACCTACGAGCAGTACTTC. Amino acid sequence: CASQDSQTYEQYF. V and J are TRBV18 and TRBJ2-7; D might be TRBD1 (6 bases). V was shortened by 8 bases and J by 2 bases, with 13 bases between the two germline ends. CDR1 and CDR2 from the germline V gene are KGHSH and LQKENI. The CDR3 has 13 residues.

V usage is TRBV7-8 and J usage is TRBJ2-3; perhaps TRBD1 as D (6 bases). This CDR3 contains 16 residues. Germline V gene data show CDR1 as SGHVS and CDR2 as FQNEAQ. V was trimmed by 2 bases and J by 2 bases, leaving 14 bases between them. CDR3 amino acids: CASSLMVAGVTDTQYF. The CDR3 DNA follows: TGTGCCAGCAGCTTAATGGTGGCAGGGGTCACAGATACGCAGTATTTT.

This clone was observed once. The rearrangement joins TRBV18 to TRBJ2-7, with D perhaps matching TRBD2 (6 bases). The germline V gene has CDR1 KGHSH and CDR2 LQKENI. The CDR3 sequence is 16 residues long. V shed 0 bases and J shed 4 bases, with 16 bases lying between them. The chain's CDR3 is CASSPPGGYFRYEQYF. DNA for the CDR3: TGTGCCAGCTCACCACCAGGAGGGTATTTTAGATACGAGCAGTACTTC. The complete variable domain, with remaining parts taken from reference TRBV18 and TRBJ2-7, reads NAGVMQNPRHLVRRRGQEARLRCSPMKGHSHVYWYRQLPEEGLKFMVYLQKENIIDESGMPKERFSAEFPKEGPSILRIQQVVRGDSAAYFCASSPPGGYFRYEQYFGPGTRLTVT.

The chain has TRBV18 and TRBJ1-2; the D is unclear. Germline-derived CDR1 and CDR2 are KGHSH and LQKENI. Trimming took off 6 bases at V and 6 bases at J, with 23 bases between the two ends. The CDR3 is made up of 16 amino acids. This CDR3 is CASSPTALWQANGYTF. The CDR3 bases are TGTGCCAGCTCGCCAACGGCCCTTTGGCAGGCAAATGGCTACACCTTC.

The V gene is TRBV6-1, the J gene TRBJ2-1; 8 bases fit TRBD2. Germline-derived CDR1 and CDR2 are MNHNS and SASEGT. V gave up 10 bases and J gave up 8 bases; unmatched junction bases: 13. The CDR3 is made up of 14 amino acids. The CDR3 reads CATYLPGLVYEQFF. The DNA for the CDR3 is TGTGCCACCTATCTACCGGGACTAGTTTATGAGCAGTTCTTC.

V gene TRBV25-1 combines with J gene TRBJ2-2; 8 bases map to TRBD1. Germline V gene lookup returns CDR1 MGHDK and CDR2 SYGVNS. The CDR3 consists of 13 residues. Trimming at V came to 2 bases and at J to 8 bases, leaving 1 base not matched to a gene. This chain's CDR3 is CASSEQGAGELFF. The CDR3 DNA reads as TGTGCCAGCAGTGAACAGGGGGCGGGGGAGCTGTTTTTT.

The chain recombines TRBV18 with TRBJ1-5; D gene ambiguous. Trimming took 2 bases from V and 1 from J, leaving 12 bases between them. Germline CDR1 KGHSH, CDR2 LQKENI. The CDR3 sequence is 16 residues long. The CDR3 is CASSPSSPNSNQPQHF. In nucleotides, the CDR3 is TGTGCCAGCTCACCAAGTAGCCCGAACAGCAATCAGCCCCAGCATTTT. The full variable domain, its missing parts supplied by reference TRBV18 and TRBJ1-5, is NAGVMQNPRHLVRRRGQEARLRCSPMKGHSHVYWYRQLPEEGLKFMVYLQKENIIDESGMPKERFSAEFPKEGPSILRIQQVVRGDSAAYFCASSPSSPNSNQPQHFGDGTRLSIL.

V is TRBV4-1 and J is TRBJ1-4; D gene ambiguous. This CDR3 spans 15 amino acids. Germline loops: CDR1 MGHRA, CDR2 YSYEKL. The V and J ends lost 1 base and 2 bases respectively, with 8 bases between them. In DNA form, the CDR3 reads TGCGCCAGCAGCCAAGTGGGCGCGACTAATGAAAAACTGTTTTTT. Encoded protein: CASSQVGATNEKLFF.

This clone was detected only a few times. The chain joins TRBV7-2 to TRBJ1-2; D may be TRBD1 (6 bases). Trimming pared 4 bases from V and 4 bases from J, leaving 16 bases between. Germline CDR1 SGHTA, CDR2 FQGNSA. This CDR3 region has 15 residues. DNA of the CDR3: TGTGCCAGCAGCTCCGAGATTACAGGGAGCTATGGCTACACCTTC. Encoded protein: CASSSEITGSYGYTF.

The chain uses TRBV10-3 and TRBJ1-1; 9 nucleotides align to TRBD1. The CDR3 contains 14 residues. Looked up from germline, CDR1 is ENHRY and CDR2 is SYGVKD. V was pared by 9 bases and J by 1 base, with 6 bases of the junction left unmatched. CDR3 DNA: TGTGCCATAGGGACAGGGCCGGCGAACACTGAAGCTTTCTTT. Residues: CAIGTGPANTEAFF.

The chain employs TRBV5-4 and TRBJ2-2, with D perhaps matching TRBD2 (6 bases). Trimming cost V 4 bases and J 0 bases, with 19 bases left between them. Germline-derived CDR1 and CDR2 are SGHNT and YYREEE (reference sequence). The CDR3 contains 18 residues. CDR3 region: CASSRDLQGAANTGELFF. The CDR3 bases are TGTGCCAGCAGCCGGGACTTACAAGGGGCTGCGAACACCGGGGAGCTGTTTTTT.

The genes are TRBV4-3 and TRBJ2-7, with TRBD2 matching over 8 bases. CDR1 and CDR2 from the germline V gene are LGHNA and YSLEER. V was clipped by 0 bases and J by 4 bases; unmatched bases: 11. CDR3 size: 17 residues. This chain's CDR3 is CASSQDLRTGGRYEQYF. The DNA for the CDR3 is TGCGCCAGCAGCCAAGATCTCAGGACGGGGGGGAGGTACGAGCAGTACTTC.

This rearrangement joins TRBV10-2 to TRBJ2-1; TRBD1 is a possible D gene (5 bases). Germline values: CDR1 WSHSY, CDR2 SAAADI. The CDR3 has 15 residues. Trimming stripped 2 bases from V and 2 bases from J, with 10 bases between. CDR3 coding DNA: TGCGCCAGCAGTGAGGACCTGGGGCCCTACAATGAGCAGTTCTTC. This gives the protein CASSEDLGPYNEQFF.

This clone has a single count. The chain couples TRBV5-1 to TRBJ2-1; 10 bases align to TRBD1. V shed 4 bases and J 10 bases; nucleotides not matched to a gene: 8. Germline V gives CDR1 SGHRS, CDR2 YFSETQ. The CDR3 contains 14 residues. The DNA for the CDR3 is TGCGCCAGCAGCCCCCGGGACAGGGGAGACGAGCAGTTCTTC. It codes for CASSPRDRGDEQFF.

This rearrangement joins TRBV4-1 to TRBJ1-6, with D tentatively TRBD1 (5 bases). Between the trimmed V and J ends, which lost 0 bases and 10 bases, there was a span of 13 bases. The CDR3 covers 15 residues. Per germline, CDR1 MGHRA and CDR2 YSYEKL. CDR3: CASSQERDLGSPLHF. CDR3 in DNA: TGCGCCAGCAGCCAAGAAAGGGACTTGGGATCACCCCTCCACTTT.

The DNA of the CDR3 is TGCGCCAGCAGCACGACAGGGAACTCCTACGAGCAGTACTTC. Encoded protein: CASSTTGNSYEQYF. The chain joins TRBV5-1 to TRBJ2-7, with 7 bases fitting TRBD1. The CDR3 loop spans 14 amino acids. Germline V gene sequence: CDR1 SGHRS, CDR2 YFSETQ. The V and J ends lost 4 bases and 0 bases, in that order; junction bases with no gene match: 4. Full variable domain (missing parts from reference TRBV5-1 and TRBJ2-7): KAGVTQTPRYLIKTRGQQVTLSCSPISGHRSVSWYQQTPGQGLQFLFEYFSETQRNKGNFPGRFSGRQFSNSRSEMNVSTLELGDSALYLCASSTTGNSYEQYFGPGTRLTVT.

The chain is built from TRBV18 and TRBJ2-2, with a possible D match to TRBD1 (6 bases). The CDR3 covers 15 residues. Germline V gives CDR1 KGHSH, CDR2 LQKENI. Trimming took off 2 bases at V and 6 bases at J, with 13 bases between the two ends. CDR3 sequence (DNA): TGTGCCAGCTCACCAAGACAGGACCTGGCCGGGGAGCTGTTTTTT. Its translation: CASSPRQDLAGELFF.

In its sample, this clone was seen once. Mismatch with germline at one junction end may stem from a read error. This chain links TRBV7-7 with TRBJ2-7, with D maybe TRBD1 (6 bases). Germline V gene sequence: CDR1 SSHAT, CDR2 FNYEAQ (reference sequence). There are 13 residues in the CDR3. CDR3 in amino acids: CASSYRVAYEQYF. CDR3 nucleotide sequence: TGTGCTAGCAGCTACAGGGTAGCGTACGAGCAGTACTTC.

The chain combines TRBV2 with TRBJ2-5; D may be TRBD2 (7 bases). The germline CDR1 and CDR2 sequences are SNHLY and FYNNEI. V was cut by 3 bases and J by 4 bases, with 15 bases left in between. The length of the CDR3 is 15 residues. The DNA of the CDR3 is TGTGCCAGCAGTGATGGGGGGGCCTACGGAGAGACCCAGTACTTC. This translates into CASSDGGAYGETQYF.

The rearrangement uses TRBV5-4 and TRBJ1-2, with D unclear. The length of the CDR3 is 12 residues. V was clipped by 4 bases and J by 7 bases, with 11 bases between them. Germline V gene sequence: CDR1 SGHNT, CDR2 YYREEE (reference sequence). CDR3 amino acids: CASSPPGVGYTF. The CDR3 region has the DNA TGTGCCAGCAGCCCCCCCGGGGTTGGCTACACCTTC.

The rearrangement joins TRBV4-1 to TRBJ1-5; possibly TRBD1 for D (5 bases). The V end was cut by 2 bases, the J end by 7 bases, with 15 bases between. This CDR3 contains 15 residues. Germline CDR1 is MGHRA and CDR2 is YSYEKL. In nucleotides, the CDR3 is TGCGCCAGCAGCCAAATGGGGGGGGAGGAGCAGCCCCAGCATTTT. Its protein product is CASSQMGGEEQPQHF.

The chain uses TRBV10-1 and TRBJ1-1, with 9 bases aligning to TRBD1. The CDR3 is 15 amino acids. Looked up from germline, CDR1 is WNHNN and CDR2 is SYGVQD (reference sequence). V gave up 3 bases and J gave up 0 bases; unmatched junction bases: 2. CDR3 sequence reads: CASSDGTGMNTEAFF. The CDR3 DNA follows: TGCGCCAGCAGTGACGGGACAGGGATGAACACTGAAGCTTTCTTT.

The chain has TRBV5-1 and TRBJ1-1; weak D call: TRBD1 (5 bases). Trimming took 0 bases from V and 3 from J, leaving 12 bases between them. In germline, CDR1 is SGHRS, CDR2 YFSETQ. The CDR3 has 15 amino acids. The CDR3 DNA follows: TGCGCCAGCAGCTTGGGTTCAGGGTCGGACACTGAAGCTTTCTTT. Protein sequence: CASSLGSGSDTEAFF.

V usage is TRBV7-6 and J usage is TRBJ1-1; maybe TRBD1 (5 bases). Trimming removed 6 bases from V and 4 bases from J, with 15 bases in between. CDR3 size: 14 residues. From germline, CDR1 is SGHVS and CDR2 FNYEAQ. The CDR3 sequence: CASRPTRVGTEAFF. The CDR3 region has the DNA TGTGCCAGCAGGCCTACCAGGGTCGGCACTGAAGCTTTCTTT.

The genes are TRBV5-1 and TRBJ2-3; 15 bases match TRBD2. CDR1 is SGHRS and CDR2 is YFSETQ in the germline V gene. CDR3 size: 16 residues. Losses at the gene ends were 4 bases for V and 6 bases for J; bases not matched to a gene: 6. Here the CDR3 reads CASSRTSGGARDTQYF. The CDR3 DNA sequence: TGCGCCAGCAGCAGGACTAGCGGGGGGGCAAGGGATACGCAGTATTTT.

This rearrangement joins TRBV30 to TRBJ2-5; D is unresolved. Trimming removed 0 bases from V and 2 bases from J, with 13 bases in between. This CDR3 spans 15 amino acids. The germline gives CDR1 GTSNPN, CDR2 SVGIG (reference sequence). The CDR3 loop is CAWSVPLTLQETQYF. The CDR3 region has the DNA TGTGCCTGGAGTGTACCTTTAACGCTACAAGAGACCCAGTACTTC.